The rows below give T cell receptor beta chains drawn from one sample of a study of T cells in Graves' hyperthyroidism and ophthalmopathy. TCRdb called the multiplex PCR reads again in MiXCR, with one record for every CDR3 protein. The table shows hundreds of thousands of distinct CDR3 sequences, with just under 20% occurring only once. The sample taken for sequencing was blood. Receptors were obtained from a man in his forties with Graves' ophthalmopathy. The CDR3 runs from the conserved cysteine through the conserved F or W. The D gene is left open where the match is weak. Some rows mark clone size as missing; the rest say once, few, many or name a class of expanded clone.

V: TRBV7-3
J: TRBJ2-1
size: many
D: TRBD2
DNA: TGTGCCAGCAGCTCCTCTAGCGGGGGGAACTACAATGAGCAGTTCTTC
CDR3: CASSSSSGGNYNEQFF

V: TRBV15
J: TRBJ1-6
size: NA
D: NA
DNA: TGTGCCACCAGCAGAGATCGTGGCAGGGCTATCGCTTCACCCCTCCACTTT
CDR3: CATSRDRGRAIASPLHF

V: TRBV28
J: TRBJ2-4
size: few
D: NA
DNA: TGTGCCAGCAGTGCCCGGGACAACGTGGACATTCAGTACTTC
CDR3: CASSARDNVDIQYF

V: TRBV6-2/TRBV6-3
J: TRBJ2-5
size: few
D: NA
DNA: TGTGCCAGCACCCAGGAGAACGGGAGAAGGGAGACCCAGTACTTC
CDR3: CASTQENGRRETQYF

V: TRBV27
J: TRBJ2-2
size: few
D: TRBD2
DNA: TGTGCCAGCAAACTAGCGGGAGGGCCGAACACCGGGGAGCTGTTTTTT
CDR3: CASKLAGGPNTGELFF

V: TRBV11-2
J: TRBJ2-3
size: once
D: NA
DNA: TGTGCCAGCAGCTGGGAACAGGTTGGCGCAGATACGCAGTATTTT
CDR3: CASSWEQVGADTQYF

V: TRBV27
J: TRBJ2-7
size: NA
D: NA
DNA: TGTGCCAGCAGTTTATTAGGCCCGACCTACGAGCAGTACTTC
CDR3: CASSLLGPTYEQYF

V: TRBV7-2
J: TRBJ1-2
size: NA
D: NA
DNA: TGTGCCAGCAGCTTAGTTACACACACCTATGGCTACACCTTC
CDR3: CASSLVTHTYGYTF

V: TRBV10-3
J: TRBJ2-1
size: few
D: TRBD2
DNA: TGTGCCATCAGCCAAGTGGGGGGGGAGGCTGAGCAGTTCTTC
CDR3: CAISQVGGEAEQFF

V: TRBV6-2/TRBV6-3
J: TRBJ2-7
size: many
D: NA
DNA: TGTGCCAGCAGCAGTACCGGACGGGGTTACTCATCCAGCTCCTACGAGCAGTACTTC
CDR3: CASSSTGRGYSSSSYEQYF

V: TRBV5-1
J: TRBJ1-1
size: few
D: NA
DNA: TGCGCCAGCAGCTTGGGCGGACTGCGCCTAGGTAACACTGAAGCTTTCTTT
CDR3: CASSLGGLRLGNTEAFF

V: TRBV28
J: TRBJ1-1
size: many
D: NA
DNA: TGTGCCAGCAGTTTCGTTGCTGGGCCCAACACTGAAGCTTTCTTT
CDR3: CASSFVAGPNTEAFF

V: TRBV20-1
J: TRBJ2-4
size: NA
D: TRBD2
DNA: TGCAGTGCTCCTAGCGGAGCCAAAAACATTCAGTACTTC
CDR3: CSAPSGAKNIQYF

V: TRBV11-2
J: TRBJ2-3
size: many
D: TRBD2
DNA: TGTGCCAGCAGCTTAGGAAGCGGGAGCGTAAATACGCAGTATTTT
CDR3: CASSLGSGSVNTQYF

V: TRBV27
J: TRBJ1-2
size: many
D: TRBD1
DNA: TGTGCCAGCAGGGATGACACCGGGACAGGGGGATATGGCTACACCTTC
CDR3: CASRDDTGTGGYGYTF

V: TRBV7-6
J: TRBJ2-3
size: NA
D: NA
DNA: TGTGCCAGCAGCTTAGCGAGACAGGACCCTAGCACAGATACGCAGTATTTT
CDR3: CASSLARQDPSTDTQYF

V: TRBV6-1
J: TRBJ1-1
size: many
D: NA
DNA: TGTGCCAGCAGCTCGCCACCCAGGGAGAGAGCTTTCTTT
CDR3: CASSSPPRERAFF

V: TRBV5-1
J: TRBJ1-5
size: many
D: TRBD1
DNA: TGCGCCAGCAGCCCTGGGACAGGGGGCAATCAGCCCCAGCATTTT
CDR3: CASSPGTGGNQPQHF

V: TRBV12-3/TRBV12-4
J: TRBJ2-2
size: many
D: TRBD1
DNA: TGTGCCAGCAGCAGAACAGGGGGGAACACCGGGGAGCTGTTTTTT
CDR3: CASSRTGGNTGELFF

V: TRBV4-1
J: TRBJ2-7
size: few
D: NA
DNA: TGCGCCAGCAGGCAGAGCGACGAGCAGTACTTC
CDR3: CASRQSDEQYF

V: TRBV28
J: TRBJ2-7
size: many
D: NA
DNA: TGTGCCAGCAGCCCGGCTGCAGGCCCCGCCGGGGAGCAGTACTTC
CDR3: CASSPAAGPAGEQYF

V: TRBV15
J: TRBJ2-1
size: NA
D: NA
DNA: TGTGCCACCAGCATGGGACGGCTTGGGGAGCAGTTCTTC
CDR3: CATSMGRLGEQFF

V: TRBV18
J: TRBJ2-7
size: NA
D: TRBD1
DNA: TGTGCCAGCTCACCACCGGGACAGGGGGTCTACGAGCAGTACTTC
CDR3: CASSPPGQGVYEQYF

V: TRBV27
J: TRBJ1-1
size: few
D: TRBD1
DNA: TGTGCCAGCAGTTTAACCCCTACAGGGGCCACTGAAGCTTTCTTT
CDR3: CASSLTPTGATEAFF

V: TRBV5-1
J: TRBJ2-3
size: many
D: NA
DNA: TGCGCCAGCAGCATACAATCCGGGACCCTCACAGATACGCAGTATTTT
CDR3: CASSIQSGTLTDTQYF

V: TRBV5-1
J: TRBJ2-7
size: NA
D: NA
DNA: TGCGCCAGCAGCCCCCAAGTCGGCAGCTACGAGCAGTACTTC
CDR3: CASSPQVGSYEQYF

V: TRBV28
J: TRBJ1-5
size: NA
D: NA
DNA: TGTGCCAGATGGGAGGGGCGCATGCCCCAGCATTTT
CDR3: CARWEGRMPQHF

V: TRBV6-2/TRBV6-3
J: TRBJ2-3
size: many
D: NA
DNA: TGTGCCAGCGGCAGCACAGATACGCAGTATTTT
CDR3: CASGSTDTQYF

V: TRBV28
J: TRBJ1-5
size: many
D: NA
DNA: TGTGCCAGCAGTTTCCCAATTCAGCCCCAGCATTTT
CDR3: CASSFPIQPQHF

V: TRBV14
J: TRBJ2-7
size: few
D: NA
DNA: TGTGCCAGCAGCCAACAGGGGCCGGGCCTCGACGAGCAGTACTTC
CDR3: CASSQQGPGLDEQYF

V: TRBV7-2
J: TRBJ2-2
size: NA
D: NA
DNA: TGTGCCAGCAGCTTAGCGGGAGTTGGCACCGGGGAGCTGTTTTTT
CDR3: CASSLAGVGTGELFF

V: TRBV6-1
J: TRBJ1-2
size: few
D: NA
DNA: TGTGCCAGCAGCACTACAAAGCTGCCTGGCTATGGCTACACCTTC
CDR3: CASSTTKLPGYGYTF

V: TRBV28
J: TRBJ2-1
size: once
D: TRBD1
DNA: TGTGCCAGCAGTCTGGACAGGCCGGTTTACAATGAGCAGTTCTTC
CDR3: CASSLDRPVYNEQFF

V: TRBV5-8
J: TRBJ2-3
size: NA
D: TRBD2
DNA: TGTGCCAGCAGCTTAGGACTAGCGGTCACAGATACGCAGTATTTT
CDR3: CASSLGLAVTDTQYF

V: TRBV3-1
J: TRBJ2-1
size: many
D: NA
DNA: TGTGCCAGCAGCCTAGATGCGGGGGCCCCCGGATTCTACAATGAGCAGTTCTTC
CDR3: CASSLDAGAPGFYNEQFF

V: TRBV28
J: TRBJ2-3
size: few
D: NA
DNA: TGTGCCAGCAGCCCCGGGAGCGGTCGAGTGGATACGCAGTATTTT
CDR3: CASSPGSGRVDTQYF

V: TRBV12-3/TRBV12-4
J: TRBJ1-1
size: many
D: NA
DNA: TGTGCCAGCAGGGCTGGGGCTACTGAAGCTTTCTTT
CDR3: CASRAGATEAFF

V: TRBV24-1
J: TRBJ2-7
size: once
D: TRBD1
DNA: TGTGCCACCGCCCGGGACAGGGGGGATTTGGATGAGCAGTACTTC
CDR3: CATARDRGDLDEQYF

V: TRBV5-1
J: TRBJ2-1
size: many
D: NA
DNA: TGCGCCAGCAGCTTGGGCCAGGGCATCATCAATGAGCAGTTCTTC
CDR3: CASSLGQGIINEQFF

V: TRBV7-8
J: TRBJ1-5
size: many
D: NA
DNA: TGTGCCAGCAGCTCCGGGACTCCAAATCAGCCCCAGCATTTT
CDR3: CASSSGTPNQPQHF

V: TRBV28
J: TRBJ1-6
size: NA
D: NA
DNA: TGTGCCAGCAGTTCTCGCCCGACAGGTAGACCTAATTCACCCCTCCACTTT
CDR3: CASSSRPTGRPNSPLHF

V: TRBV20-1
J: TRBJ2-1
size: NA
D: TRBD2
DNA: TGCAGTGCCAGACAGGGACTAGCGGGGGGATACAATGAGCAGTTCTTC
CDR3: CSARQGLAGGYNEQFF

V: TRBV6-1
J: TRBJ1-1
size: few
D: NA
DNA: TGTGCCAGCAGCGCCGAGGGTGGGCAGCTTGAAGCTTTCTTT
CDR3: CASSAEGGQLEAFF

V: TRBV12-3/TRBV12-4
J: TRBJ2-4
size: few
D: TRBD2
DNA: TGTGCCAGCAGCCCTCGGACTAGCGGGAGCTCTGGTATGGCCAAAAACATTCAGTACTTC
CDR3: CASSPRTSGSSGMAKNIQYF

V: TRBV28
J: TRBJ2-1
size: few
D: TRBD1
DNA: TGTGCCAGCACCATGACAGGGGGCCCCTACAATGAGCAGTTCTTC
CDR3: CASTMTGGPYNEQFF

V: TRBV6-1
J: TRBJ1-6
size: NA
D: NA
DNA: TGTGCCAGCAGAACACCTCTTGACGGAAATAATTCACCCCTCCACTTT
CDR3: CASRTPLDGNNSPLHF

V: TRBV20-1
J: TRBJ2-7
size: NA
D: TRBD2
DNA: TGCAGTGCTCGAGCCAAAGGACTAGCGGGAGCAGGGTACGAGCAGTACTTC
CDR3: CSARAKGLAGAGYEQYF

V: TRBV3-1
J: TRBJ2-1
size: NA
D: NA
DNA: TGTGCCAGCAGCCAAGGAAGACCCACCACCTCCTACAATGAGCAGTTCTTC
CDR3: CASSQGRPTTSYNEQFF

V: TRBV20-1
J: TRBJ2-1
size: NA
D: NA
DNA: TGCAGTGCTAGAGACCCCCGGGGCTACAATGAGCAGTTCTTC
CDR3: CSARDPRGYNEQFF

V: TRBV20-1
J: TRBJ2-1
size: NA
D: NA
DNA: TGCAGTACGAGACTTCCGAGCGACTCGAAACCCTACAATGAGCAGTTCTTC
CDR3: CSTRLPSDSKPYNEQFF

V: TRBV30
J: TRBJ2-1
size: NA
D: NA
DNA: TGTGCCTGGAGTGAGGGGGTCCGGAGCTCCTACAATGAGCAGTTCTTC
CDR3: CAWSEGVRSSYNEQFF

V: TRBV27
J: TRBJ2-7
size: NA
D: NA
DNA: TGTGCCAGCAGTTTATACCCAGTTCCCACCCCCTACGAGCAGTACTTC
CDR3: CASSLYPVPTPYEQYF

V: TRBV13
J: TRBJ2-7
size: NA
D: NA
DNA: TGTGCCAGCAGCGTAGGAGGGGCCAACTCCTACGAGCAGTACTTC
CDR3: CASSVGGANSYEQYF

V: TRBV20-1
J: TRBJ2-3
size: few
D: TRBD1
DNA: TGCAGTGCTAGTGGGACAGGGGTCACAGATACGCAGTATTTT
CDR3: CSASGTGVTDTQYF

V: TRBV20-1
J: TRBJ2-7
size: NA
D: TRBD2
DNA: TGCAGTGCTAAGATTCTAGCGGGAGGGCCGGACGAGCGGTACTTC
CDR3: CSAKILAGGPDERYF

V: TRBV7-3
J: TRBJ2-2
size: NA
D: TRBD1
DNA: TGTGCCAGCAGCTTGCGCCGGGACAGGGGGAACACCGGGGAGCTGTTTTTT
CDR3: CASSLRRDRGNTGELFF

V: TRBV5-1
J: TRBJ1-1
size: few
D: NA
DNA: TGCGCCAGCAGCTCATTACAGGGTTTAATCACTGAAGCTTTCTTT
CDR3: CASSSLQGLITEAFF

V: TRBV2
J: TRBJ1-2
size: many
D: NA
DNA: TGTGCCAGCAGTCCTAGGGGGACTAACTATGGCTACACCTTC
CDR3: CASSPRGTNYGYTF

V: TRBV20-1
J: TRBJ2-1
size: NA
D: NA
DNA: TGCAGTGCTAGAGATTCAGGGATCTCCTACAATGAGCAGTTCTTC
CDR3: CSARDSGISYNEQFF

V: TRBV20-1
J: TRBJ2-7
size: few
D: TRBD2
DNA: TGCAGTGCTACCGGGACTAGCGAAGCCTACGAGCAGTACTTC
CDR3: CSATGTSEAYEQYF